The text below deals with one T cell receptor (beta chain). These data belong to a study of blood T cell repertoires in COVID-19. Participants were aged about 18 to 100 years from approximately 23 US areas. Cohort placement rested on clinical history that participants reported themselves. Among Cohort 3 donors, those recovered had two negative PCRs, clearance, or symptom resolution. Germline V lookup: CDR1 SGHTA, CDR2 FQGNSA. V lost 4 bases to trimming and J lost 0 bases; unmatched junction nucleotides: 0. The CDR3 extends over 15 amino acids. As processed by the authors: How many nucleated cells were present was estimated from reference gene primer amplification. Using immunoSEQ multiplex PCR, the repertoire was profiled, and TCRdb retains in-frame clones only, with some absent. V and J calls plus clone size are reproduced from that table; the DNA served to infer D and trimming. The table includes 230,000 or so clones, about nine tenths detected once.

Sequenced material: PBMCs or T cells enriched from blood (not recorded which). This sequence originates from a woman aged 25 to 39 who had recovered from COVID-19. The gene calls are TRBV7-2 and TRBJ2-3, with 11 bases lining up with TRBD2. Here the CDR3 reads CASSSSGGSTDTQYF. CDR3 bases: TGTGCCAGCAGCTCTAGCGGGGGGAGCACAGATACGCAGTATTTT.